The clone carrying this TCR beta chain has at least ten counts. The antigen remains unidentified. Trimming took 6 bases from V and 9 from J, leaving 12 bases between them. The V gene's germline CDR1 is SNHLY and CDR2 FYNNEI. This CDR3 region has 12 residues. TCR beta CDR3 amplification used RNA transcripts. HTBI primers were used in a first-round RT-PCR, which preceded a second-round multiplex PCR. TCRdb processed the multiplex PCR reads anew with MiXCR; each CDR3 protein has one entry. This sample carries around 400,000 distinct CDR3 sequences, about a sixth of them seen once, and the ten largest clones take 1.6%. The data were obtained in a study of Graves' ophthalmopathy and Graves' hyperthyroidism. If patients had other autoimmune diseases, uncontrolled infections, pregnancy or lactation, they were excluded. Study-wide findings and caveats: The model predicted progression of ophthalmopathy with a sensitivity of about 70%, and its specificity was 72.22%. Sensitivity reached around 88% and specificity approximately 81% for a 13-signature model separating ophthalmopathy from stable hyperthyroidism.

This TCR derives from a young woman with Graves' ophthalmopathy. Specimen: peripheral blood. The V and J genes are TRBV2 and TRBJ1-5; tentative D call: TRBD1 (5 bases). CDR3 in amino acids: CASRQGGGPQHF. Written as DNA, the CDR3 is TGTGCCAGCAGGCAGGGAGGAGGGCCCCAGCATTTT.